The rows below give T cell receptor beta chains drawn from one sample of a study of T-cell reconstitution after alpha-beta-depleted transplantation in children. TCRdb fed the PCR reads into MiXCR, producing one record per CDR3 protein. Among 380,000 or so distinct CDR3 sequences listed, 13% were seen once. The sequences come from PBMCs, collected from the stem cell graft. These receptors were taken from a human donor who donated a stem cell graft to a child with Fanconi anemia. CDR3s include the opening cysteine and the closing phenylalanine or tryptophan. D genes are given only for firm matches. Clone size is not always given. Where it is, it says once, few, many or a class for expanded clones.

>.|TRBJ2-5|.|TRBV9
CASSALSYPSSETQYF
TGTGCCAGCAGCGCCCTCTCTTACCCCTCCTCAGAGACCCAGTACTTC
>many|TRBJ2-7|.|TRBV20-1
CSARDPGNYEQYF
TGCAGTGCTAGAGATCCAGGGAATTACGAGCAGTACTTC
>.|TRBJ1-3|.|TRBV4-2
CASSQDRGVGGNTIYF
TGTGCCAGCAGCCAAGATCGTGGCGTAGGAGGAAACACCATATATTTT
>few|TRBJ2-1|TRBD1|TRBV5-1
CASSLAPGQGLFF
TGCGCCAGCAGCTTGGCCCCGGGACAGGGGCTGTTCTTC
>few|TRBJ2-1|TRBD2|TRBV12-3/TRBV12-4
CASTPGGSPYNEQFF
TGTGCCAGCACCCCGGGGGGTTCGCCCTACAATGAGCAGTTCTTC
>.|TRBJ1-1|.|TRBV28
CASSFTDLVMNTEAFF
TGTGCCAGCAGTTTTACCGACTTAGTCATGAACACTGAAGCTTTCTTT
>few|TRBJ1-1|.|TRBV24-1
CATSANPGQGPTEAFF
TGTGCCACCAGTGCCAACCCGGGACAAGGCCCCACTGAAGCTTTCTTT
>few|TRBJ2-2|.|TRBV20-1
CSGGGMGTGELFF
TGCAGTGGTGGGGGAATGGGGACCGGGGAGCTGTTTTTT
>.|TRBJ1-5|.|TRBV28
CASKGGVAQPQHF
TGTGCCAGCAAGGGAGGGGTTGCTCAGCCCCAGCATTTT
>.|TRBJ1-2|TRBD1|TRBV25-1
CAIAGTGGGYTF
TGTGCCATCGCCGGGACAGGGGGTGGCTACACCTTC
>.|TRBJ1-1|.|TRBV5-1
CASRLRGGGNTEAFF
TGCGCCAGCAGGCTAAGGGGCGGGGGTAACACTGAAGCTTTCTTT
>few|TRBJ2-1|.|TRBV6-2/TRBV6-3
CASSRTRDFYNEQFF
TGTGCCAGCAGCCGTACGCGGGACTTCTACAATGAGCAGTTCTTC
>.|TRBJ2-1|TRBD2|TRBV20-1
CSARPSGGSGEQFF
TGCAGTGCCCGACCTAGCGGGGGAAGCGGTGAGCAGTTCTTC
>few|TRBJ2-1|TRBD1|TRBV10-2
CASRLGQINEQFF
TGCGCCAGCAGACTGGGACAGATCAATGAGCAGTTCTTC
>many|TRBJ2-5|TRBD2|TRBV5-1
CASSLGAGGPETQYF
TGCGCCAGCAGCTTGGGAGCGGGGGGGCCGGAGACCCAGTACTTC
>.|TRBJ2-1|.|TRBV9
CASSVISGQDNEQFF
TGTGCCAGCAGCGTAATTAGCGGACAGGACAATGAGCAGTTCTTC
>.|TRBJ2-2|TRBD2|TRBV7-9
CASSLIPSGGNTGELFF
TGTGCCAGCAGCTTAATCCCTAGCGGGGGAAACACCGGGGAGCTGTTTTTT
>once|TRBJ2-3|TRBD1|TRBV18
CASSPGDREDTQYF
TGTGCCAGCTCACCAGGGGACAGGGAAGATACGCAGTATTTT
>.|TRBJ2-5|TRBD1|TRBV6-2/TRBV6-3
CASSAPGQGTETQYF
TGTGCCAGCAGTGCTCCGGGACAGGGGACCGAGACCCAGTACTTC
>.|TRBJ1-2|TRBD1|TRBV20-1
CSATTYRGTIYGYTF
TGCAGTGCTACGACCTACAGGGGGACTATCTATGGCTACACCTTC
>.|TRBJ2-1|TRBD2|TRBV3-1
CASSQELAGINEQFF
TGTGCCAGCAGCCAAGAACTAGCGGGGATCAATGAGCAGTTCTTC
>.|TRBJ1-1|.|TRBV7-3
CASSSMFGTEAFF
TGTGCCAGCAGCTCCATGTTTGGGACTGAAGCTTTCTTT
>.|TRBJ2-2|.|TRBV5-6
CASSLADRYTGELFF
TGTGCCAGCAGCTTGGCGGACAGATACACCGGGGAGCTGTTTTTT
>many|TRBJ2-1|TRBD1|TRBV29-1
CSVEQDRDYKQFF
TGCAGCGTTGAACAGGACAGGGATTATAAGCAGTTCTTC
>few|TRBJ2-5|.|TRBV2
CASSSTRGQETQYF
TGTGCCAGCAGCTCTACACGGGGGCAAGAGACCCAGTACTTC
>.|TRBJ2-1|.|TRBV11-2
CASTLQGLSSYNEQFF
TGTGCCAGCACCCTTCAGGGGTTGAGCTCCTACAATGAGCAGTTCTTC
>many|TRBJ2-1|.|TRBV5-5
CASSLDTYYNEQFF
TGTGCCAGCAGCCTCGATACATACTACAATGAGCAGTTCTTC
>many|TRBJ2-7|TRBD2|TRBV4-2
CASSPRAPERGSSYEQYF
TGTGCCAGCAGCCCTCGTGCGCCTGAGCGGGGCAGCTCCTACGAGCAGTACTTC
>.|TRBJ2-5|.|TRBV30
CAWSVASSRETQYF
TGTGCCTGGAGTGTGGCCTCCAGTAGAGAGACCCAGTACTTC
>few|TRBJ1-1|.|TRBV24-1
CATMRGADTEAFF
TGTGCCACCATGCGGGGGGCGGACACTGAAGCTTTCTTT
>.|TRBJ1-5|.|TRBV5-5
CASSLVGSQPQHF
TGTGCCAGCAGCTTGGTAGGTAGTCAGCCCCAGCATTTT
>many|TRBJ1-1|TRBD1|TRBV28
CASSLSDREEAFF
TGTGCCAGCAGTTTGAGCGACAGGGAAGAAGCTTTCTTT
>.|TRBJ2-1|.|TRBV5-6
CASTRTASNEQFF
TGTGCCAGCACCCGGACAGCAAGCAATGAGCAGTTCTTC
>many|TRBJ1-5|.|TRBV12-3/TRBV12-4
CASSFDSYQPQHF
TGTGCCAGCAGTTTTGACAGTTATCAGCCCCAGCATTTT
>many|TRBJ2-3|.|TRBV15
CATSLSGGTDTQYF
TGTGCCACCAGTTTAAGCGGCGGCACAGATACGCAGTATTTT
>many|TRBJ1-3|TRBD1|TRBV28
CASSFRQGAGNTIYF
TGTGCCAGCAGTTTTAGACAGGGGGCTGGAAACACCATATATTTT
>.|TRBJ1-5|TRBD1|TRBV20-1
CCARGDSRLSNQPQHF
TGCTGTGCTAGAGGGGACAGCCGTTTAAGCAATCAGCCCCAGCATTTT
>.|TRBJ2-3|TRBD2|TRBV4-1
CASSPRGLAGEGTDTQYF
TGCGCCAGCAGTCCTAGAGGACTAGCGGGGGAGGGCACAGATACGCAGTATTTT
>few|TRBJ1-1|TRBD1|TRBV29-1
CSVGGQTGGYTEAFF
TGCAGCGTTGGAGGGCAGACAGGGGGTTACACTGAAGCTTTCTTT